These T cell receptor beta chains were read from a single sample in a study of cytomegalovirus exposure and HLA in healthy donors. Clones were sequenced by immunoSEQ multiplex PCR, and TCRdb holds only the in-frame ones, with some missing. The sample lists 150,000 or so clones; over 60% were seen once. Source material: PBMCs. These receptors all come from a man between 35 and 55 years old in good health and CMV-seropositive. Each CDR3 is given with its conserved first and last residue. D genes are given only for firm matches. Expanded clones are given a class, and other clones once, few, many or no size at all.

D | J | length | V | size | CDR3 | DNA
. | TRBJ2-7 | 16 | TRBV28 | once | CASSPGLDRYSYEQYF | TGTGCCAGCAGTCCGGGTCTCGACAGGTACTCCTACGAGCAGTACTTC
TRBD2 | TRBJ2-7 | 15 | TRBV11-2 | . | CASSLVGGSSYEQYF | TGTGCCAGCAGCTTAGTCGGGGGGAGCTCCTACGAGCAGTACTTC
TRBD1 | TRBJ2-1 | 14 | TRBV5-4 | . | CASSYGTVYNEQFF | TGTGCCAGCAGCTACGGGACAGTATACAATGAGCAGTTCTTC
TRBD1 | TRBJ2-6 | 13 | TRBV29-1 | . | CSALTGSGNVLTF | TGCAGCGCCTTGACAGGGTCAGGCAACGTCCTGACTTTC
. | TRBJ2-1 | 17 | TRBV6-1 | . | CASSGQGTSFSYNEQFF | TGTGCCAGCAGTGGGCAGGGTACATCCTTCTCCTACAATGAGCAGTTCTTC
. | TRBJ1-5 | 14 | TRBV18 | . | CASSPRRDNQPQHF | TGTGCCAGCTCACCACGCCGGGATAATCAGCCCCAGCATTTT
TRBD1 | TRBJ1-3 | 18 | TRBV4-1 | few | CASSQDSPGTASGNTIYF | TGCGCCAGCAGCCAAGATTCCCCTGGGACAGCCTCTGGAAACACCATATATTTT
. | TRBJ1-2 | 13 | TRBV2 | . | CASSPGEGYGYTF | TGTGCCAGCAGTCCGGGAGAGGGGTATGGCTACACCTTC
. | TRBJ1-2 | 14 | TRBV19 | once | CASLSGQGNYGYTF | TGTGCCAGCCTCAGTGGGCAGGGGAACTATGGCTACACCTTC
TRBD2 | TRBJ2-1 | 11 | TRBV2 | once | CASSLAGEQFF | TGTGCCAGCAGCCTAGCGGGAGAGCAGTTCTTC
. | TRBJ2-1 | 12 | TRBV7-2 | few | CASSLVAREQFF | TGTGCCAGCAGCTTAGTAGCAAGAGAGCAGTTCTTC
TRBD1 | TRBJ2-2 | 17 | TRBV13 | once | CASILNRGPANTGELFF | TGTGCCAGCATCCTAAACAGGGGACCTGCGAACACCGGGGAGCTGTTTTTT
TRBD2 | TRBJ2-5 | 15 | TRBV14 | . | CASSPGLAGGETQYF | TGTGCCAGCAGCCCTGGACTAGCGGGGGGAGAGACCCAGTACTTC
TRBD2 | TRBJ2-7 | 18 | TRBV11-2 | once | CASSLGKGLAGGYHEQYF | TGTGCCAGCAGCTTAGGGAAGGGACTAGCGGGAGGGTACCACGAGCAGTACTTC
. | TRBJ1-1 | 11 | TRBV29-1 | . | CSVGANTEAFF | TGCAGCGTTGGGGCGAACACTGAAGCTTTCTTT
TRBD2 | TRBJ2-3 | 13 | TRBV10-1 | once | CASSRTSVDTQYF | TGCGCCAGCAGTCGGACTAGCGTAGATACGCAGTATTTT
. | TRBJ1-3 | 17 | TRBV28 | . | CASTLGWGGASGNTIYF | TGTGCCAGCACCCTAGGGTGGGGGGGCGCGTCTGGAAACACCATATATTTT
TRBD1 | TRBJ1-1 | 13 | TRBV29-1 | . | CSAIRDRDTEAFF | TGCAGCGCCATCCGGGACAGGGACACTGAAGCTTTCTTT
. | TRBJ2-3 | 17 | TRBV27 | . | CASSLRRRERSIDTQYF | TGTGCCAGCAGTTTAAGGCGTCGGGAGCGCTCGATAGATACGCAGTATTTT
. | TRBJ1-2 | 12 | TRBV5-8 | . | CASSLSGYGYTF | TGTGCCAGCAGCTTGTCGGGGTATGGCTACACCTTC
. | TRBJ2-1 | 12 | TRBV5-1 | . | CASSFRGNEQFF | TGCGCCAGCAGCTTCCGGGGTAATGAGCAGTTCTTC
TRBD2 | TRBJ2-7 | 18 | TRBV9 | few | CASSAGTSGRIHSYEQYF | TGTGCCAGCAGCGCCGGGACTAGCGGGAGAATCCACTCCTACGAGCAGTACTTC
. | TRBJ1-4 | 15 | TRBV21-1 | . | CASSQPGGTNEKLFF | TGTGCCAGCAGCCAACCCGGCGGAACTAATGAAAAACTGTTTTTT
TRBD1 | TRBJ1-5 | 15 | TRBV27 | . | CASSSRQGGNQPQHF | TGTGCCAGCAGTTCTCGACAGGGGGGAAATCAGCCCCAGCATTTT
TRBD1 | TRBJ1-2 | 13 | TRBV6-5 | . | CASSRTGGAGYTF | TGTGCCAGCAGCCGAACAGGGGGCGCTGGCTACACCTTC
TRBD1 | TRBJ2-2 | 17 | TRBV5-1 | few | CASSEEGQGSNTGELFF | TGCGCCAGCTCAGAAGAGGGACAGGGTTCTAACACCGGGGAGCTGTTTTTT
. | TRBJ2-1 | 14 | TRBV6-4 | . | CASSDSRTRNEQFF | TGTGCCAGCAGTGACTCCCGGACACGGAATGAGCAGTTCTTC
TRBD2 | TRBJ2-3 | 16 | TRBV14 | . | CASSQGAGDGSDTQYF | TGTGCCAGCAGCCAAGGAGCGGGAGATGGGTCAGATACGCAGTATTTT
. | TRBJ2-7 | 16 | TRBV7-6 | few | CASSLAVAQDSYEQYF | TGTGCCAGCAGCTTAGCGGTGGCCCAGGACTCCTACGAGCAGTACTTC
TRBD1 | TRBJ2-1 | 17 | TRBV5-1 | . | CASSLGVQGARRNEQFF | TGCGCCAGCAGCTTGGGGGTCCAGGGGGCGCGTCGCAATGAGCAGTTCTTC
TRBD2 | TRBJ2-7 | 16 | TRBV7-3 | . | CASSSRWGGRAYEQYF | TGTGCCAGCAGCTCCCGATGGGGCGGGAGGGCCTACGAGCAGTACTTC
. | TRBJ1-4 | 16 | TRBV19 | . | CASKREIHATNEKLFF | TGTGCCAGTAAGCGGGAGATCCATGCAACTAATGAAAAACTGTTTTTT
TRBD2 | TRBJ2-1 | 16 | TRBV7-3 | . | CASSSTGLAGYNEQFF | TGTGCCAGCAGCTCCACGGGACTAGCGGGATACAATGAGCAGTTCTTC
. | TRBJ2-5 | 10 | TRBV2 | . | CASGPGTQYF | TGTGCCAGCGGTCCAGGTACCCAGTACTTC
TRBD2 | TRBJ2-1 | 15 | TRBV7-3 | . | CASSLGLAGKNEQFF | TGTGCCAGCAGCTTGGGGCTAGCGGGAAAGAATGAGCAGTTCTTC
TRBD1 | TRBJ1-2 | 16 | TRBV11-3 | medium-sized | CASSSVGTGGYYGYTF | TGTGCCAGCAGCTCGGTTGGGACAGGGGGATACTATGGCTACACCTTC
. | TRBJ1-1 | 15 | TRBV6-1 | once | CASSEVGGEGTEAFF | TGTGCCAGCAGTGAAGTGGGGGGGGAGGGCACTGAAGCTTTCTTT
TRBD2 | TRBJ2-7 | 17 | TRBV18 | . | CASSPRVLAGDVHEQYF | TGTGCCAGCTCACCCAGAGTACTAGCGGGAGACGTCCACGAGCAGTACTTC
. | TRBJ2-5 | 13 | TRBV10-3 | . | CAISDHGGETQYF | TGTGCCATCAGTGACCACGGAGGGGAGACCCAGTACTTC
TRBD1 | TRBJ1-2 | 15 | TRBV6-5 | few | CASSPWTGLGYGYTF | TGTGCCAGCAGTCCGTGGACAGGGTTAGGCTATGGCTACACCTTC